A single sample gave rise to the 8 T cell receptor beta chains below, sequenced in a study of shared clonotypes between healthy human individuals. Only in-frame clones appear in the TCRdb table, and some are missing; sequencing was by immunoSEQ multiplex PCR. The sample shows 950,000 to 1,100,000 clones, around 82% of them seen only once. The sequenced material came from memory CD4+ T cells from PBMCs. Indicated subset: CD45RA-negative fraction. These receptors were taken from a man between 18 and 29 years old in good health. Some clones in this sample may be carry-over from other donors' samples.

The rearrangement joins TRBV2 to TRBJ2-3, with TRBD2 matching 14 bases. This CDR3 region has 15 residues. The ends lost 11 bases at V and 3 bases at J; junction bases unmatched: 7. CDR1 is SNHLY and CDR2 is FYNNEI in the germline V gene. The CDR3 nucleotides are TGTGCCGCCAGACTAGCGGGAGGGCCAACAGATACGCAGTATTTT. This sequence encodes CAARLAGGPTDTQYF. The full variable domain, with the rest looked up from reference TRBV2 and TRBJ2-3, is EPEVTQTPSHQVTQMGQEVILRCVPISNHLYFYWYRQILGQKVEFLVSFYNNEISEKSEIFDDQFSVERPDGSNFTLKIRSTKLEDSAMYFCAARLAGGPTDTQYFGPGTRLTVL.

The gene calls are TRBV30 and TRBJ2-5, with TRBD2 matching over 8 bases. Germline V gives CDR1 GTSNPN, CDR2 SVGIG (reference sequence). V dropped 7 bases and J dropped 5; count of bases not matched to a gene: 9. The CDR3 sequence is 13 residues long. The CDR3: CASTTSELETQYF. The CDR3, as DNA: TGTGCCTCCACGACTAGCGAATTGGAGACCCAGTACTTC.

The chain has TRBV9 and TRBJ2-3; the D call may be TRBD1 or TRBD2 (5 bases each). This CDR3 contains 15 residues. Per germline, CDR1 SGDLS and CDR2 YYNGEE. Trimming pared 2 bases from V and 3 bases from J, leaving 13 bases between. The CDR3 reads CASSVAHGGTDTQYF. The CDR3 DNA follows: TGTGCCAGCAGCGTGGCCCATGGGGGTACAGATACGCAGTATTTT.

The gene calls are TRBV28 and TRBJ2-3; 8 nucleotides align to TRBD1. The CDR3 runs to 14 residues. The V gene's germline CDR1 is MDHEN and CDR2 SYDVKM. The J segment lost 4 bases and the V segment lost 5 bases, leaving 5 bases of the junction unmatched. The CDR3 region has the DNA TGTGCCAGCAGTGACAGGGGTCGACCAGATACGCAGTATTTT. Its translation: CASSDRGRPDTQYF.

The rearrangement uses TRBV7-2 and TRBJ1-6; D is uncertain. The CDR3 is made up of 13 amino acids. The germline V gene encodes CDR1 SGHTA and CDR2 FQGNSA. Trimming removed 4 bases from V and 13 bases from J, with 14 bases in between. The DNA of the CDR3 is TGTGCCAGCAGCTCCGAAGGAGGGCGCCCCCTCCACTTT. It yields the protein CASSSEGGRPLHF.

The V gene is TRBV11-1, the J gene TRBJ2-7; the match to TRBD2 covers 12 bases. Germline trimming cut 3 bases from V and 0 bases from J; bases unmatched to any gene: 12. This CDR3 has 19 amino acids. Germline V gene lookup returns CDR1 SGHAT and CDR2 FQDESV (reference sequence). The CDR3 here is CASSFQASGRGGSSYEQYF. The CDR3, as DNA: TGTGCCAGCAGCTTTCAGGCTAGCGGGAGGGGGGGAAGCTCCTACGAGCAGTACTTC.

V and J are TRBV30 and TRBJ1-2; 9 nucleotides align to TRBD1. CDR3 length equals 13 residues. Germline V gene lookup returns CDR1 GTSNPN and CDR2 SVGIG (reference sequence). Trimming cost V 1 base and J 14 bases; bases outside gene matches: 11. CDR3 nucleotides: TGTGCCTGGAGTGAAACCATACAGGGGGCGGGTACCTTC. Translated: CAWSETIQGAGTF. The full variable domain, its missing parts supplied by reference TRBV30 and TRBJ1-2, is SQTIHQWPATLVQPVGSPLSLECTVEGTSNPNLYWYRQAAGRGLQLLFYSVGIGQISSEVPQNLSASRPQDRQFILSSKKLLLSDSGFYLCAWSETIQGAGTFGSGTRLTVV.

The rearrangement links TRBV25-1 to TRBJ2-3, with 9 bases identical to TRBD2. V was pared by 3 bases and J by 3 bases, with 4 bases of the junction left unmatched. This CDR3 spans 15 amino acids. The germline gives CDR1 MGHDK, CDR2 SYGVNS. CDR3 bases: TGTGCCAGCAGTGATAGCGGGAGAGTTACAGATACGCAGTATTTT. Its translation is CASSDSGRVTDTQYF.